This T cell receptor (beta chain) comes out of a study of T-cell reconstitution after alpha-beta-depleted transplantation in children. At least ten counts were recorded for this clonotype. From germline, CDR1 is SGHVS and CDR2 FQNEAQ. Trimming stripped 3 bases from V and 11 bases from J, with 13 bases between. This CDR3 spans 12 amino acids. Preparation of the TCRbeta library was carried out with unique molecular identifiers. TCRdb passed the PCR reads through MiXCR, listing each CDR3 protein once. The sample has hundreds of thousands of distinct CDR3 sequences, under 9.5% seen once. This TCR derives from a male patient between 5 and 17 years old who had a stem cell transplant for acute lymphoblastic leukemia, so the T cells may come from the graft donor. This sample comprised PBMCs, mostly from graft donor cells, obtained 180 days after TCRalphabeta/CD19-depleted stem cell transplant. The chain couples TRBV7-8 to TRBJ1-1; D unclear. CDR3 nucleotides: TGTGCCAGCAGCTTCTTGGTGACGCGGGCTTTCTTT. Residues: CASSFLVTRAFF.